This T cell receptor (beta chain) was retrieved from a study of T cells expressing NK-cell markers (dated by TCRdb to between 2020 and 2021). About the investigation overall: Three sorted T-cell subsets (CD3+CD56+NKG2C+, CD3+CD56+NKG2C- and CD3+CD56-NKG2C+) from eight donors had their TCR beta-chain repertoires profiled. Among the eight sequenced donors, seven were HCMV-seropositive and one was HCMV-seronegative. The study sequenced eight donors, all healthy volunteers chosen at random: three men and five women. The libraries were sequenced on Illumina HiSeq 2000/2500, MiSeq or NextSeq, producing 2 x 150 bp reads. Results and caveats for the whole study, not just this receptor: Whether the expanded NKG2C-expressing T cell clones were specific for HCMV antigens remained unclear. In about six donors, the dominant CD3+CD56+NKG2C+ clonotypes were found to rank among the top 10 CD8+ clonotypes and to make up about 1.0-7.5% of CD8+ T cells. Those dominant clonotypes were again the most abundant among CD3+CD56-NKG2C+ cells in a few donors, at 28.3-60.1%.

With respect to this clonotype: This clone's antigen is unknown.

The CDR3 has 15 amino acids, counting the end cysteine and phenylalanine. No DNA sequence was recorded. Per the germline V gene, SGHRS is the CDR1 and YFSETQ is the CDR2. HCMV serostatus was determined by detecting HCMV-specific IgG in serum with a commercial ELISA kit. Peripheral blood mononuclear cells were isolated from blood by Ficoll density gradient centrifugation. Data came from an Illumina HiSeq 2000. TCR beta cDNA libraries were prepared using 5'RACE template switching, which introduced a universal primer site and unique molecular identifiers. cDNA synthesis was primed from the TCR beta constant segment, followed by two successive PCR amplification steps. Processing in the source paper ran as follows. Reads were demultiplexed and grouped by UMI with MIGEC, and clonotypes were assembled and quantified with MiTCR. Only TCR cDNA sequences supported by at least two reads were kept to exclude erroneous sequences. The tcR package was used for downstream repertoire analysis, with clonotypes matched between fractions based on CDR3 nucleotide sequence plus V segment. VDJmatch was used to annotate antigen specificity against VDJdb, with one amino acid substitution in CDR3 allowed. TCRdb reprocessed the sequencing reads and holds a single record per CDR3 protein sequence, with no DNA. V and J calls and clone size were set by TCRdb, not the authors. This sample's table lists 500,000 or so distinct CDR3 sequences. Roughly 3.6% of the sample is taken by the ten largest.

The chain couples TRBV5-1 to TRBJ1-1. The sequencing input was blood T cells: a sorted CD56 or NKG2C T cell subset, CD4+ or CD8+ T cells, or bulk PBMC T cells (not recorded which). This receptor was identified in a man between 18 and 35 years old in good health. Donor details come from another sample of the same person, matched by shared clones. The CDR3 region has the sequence CASSLALTGRREAFF.